Each of the 19 T cell receptor beta chains below was sequenced from the same sample in a study of T cells expressing NK-cell markers. TCRdb reanalyzed the 5' RACE reads and collapses them to one entry per CDR3 protein, without DNA. With 400,000 to 450,000 distinct CDR3 sequences in the sample, the ten largest clones hold more than 7%. The sample was blood T cells: a sorted CD56 or NKG2C T cell subset, CD4+ or CD8+ T cells, or bulk PBMC T cells (not recorded which). The receptors shown here come from a woman aged 18 to 75 in good health.

This chain connects TRBV3-1 to TRBJ1-2; the TRBD1 assignment by TCRdb is unverifiable without DNA. There are 14 residues in the CDR3. The V gene's germline CDR1 is LGHDT and CDR2 YNNKEL (reference sequence). The chain's CDR3 is CASSQGQGVRGYTF.

The chain links TRBV7-8 to TRBJ2-7; there is no DNA to check the TCRdb D call of TRBD2. CDR3 size: 15 residues. CDR1 and CDR2 from the germline V gene are SGHVS and FQNEAQ. The CDR3 reads CASSSDGLALDEQYF.

The chain links TRBV7-2 to TRBJ2-1; TCRdb selects TRBD1, and the lack of DNA leaves this call unchecked. This CDR3 is built from 19 residues. Germline values: CDR1 SGHTA, CDR2 FQGNSA. CDR3 sequence: CASSLASPNQGAPYNEQFF.

The chain carries TRBV20-1 and TRBJ2-7; the TCRdb D gene call, TRBD1, has no DNA to confirm it. This CDR3 comprises 14 residues. Germline V gene sequence: CDR1 DFQATT, CDR2 SNEGSKA (reference sequence). CDR3 region: CSARDRGQSYEQYF.

The chain uses TRBV6-9 and TRBJ2-7; no DNA is available, so the TRBD1 call from TCRdb remains unchecked. The CDR3 loop spans 14 amino acids. Germline assignment: CDR1 MNHGY and CDR2 SVAAGI. The CDR3 spells CASSPGTDSYEQYF.

The V gene is TRBV28, the J gene TRBJ1-2. In germline, CDR1 is MDHEN, CDR2 SYDVKM. This CDR3 has 16 residues. CDR3: CASSPTGPRTNYGYTF.

The genes are TRBV20-1 and TRBJ2-1; lacking DNA, the TRBD2 call made by TCRdb goes unchecked. There are 14 residues in the CDR3. In germline, CDR1 is DFQATT, CDR2 SNEGSKA (reference sequence). The CDR3 region is CSARPASLYNEQFF.

V and J are TRBV20-1 and TRBJ1-5; the TCRdb D gene call, TRBD1, has no DNA to confirm it. Germline lookup yields CDR1 DFQATT and CDR2 SNEGSKA (reference sequence). The CDR3 is 13 amino acids. CDR3 in amino acids: CSAISGVNQPQHF.

The chain employs TRBV4-1 and TRBJ1-5; TCRdb indicates TRBD1, and absent DNA this call remains unverified. Germline V gene sequence: CDR1 MGHRA, CDR2 YSYEKL. The CDR3 is 14 amino acids. CDR3 protein: CASSPTGSRQPQHF.

V gene TRBV7-2 combines with J gene TRBJ1-1; the TRBD1 assignment by TCRdb is unverifiable without DNA. Germline assignment: CDR1 SGHTA and CDR2 FQGNSA. This CDR3 comprises 15 residues. CDR3 residues: CASSLVGTGYTEAFF.

This chain uses TRBV10-2 with TRBJ2-3; the TCRdb D gene call, TRBD2, has no DNA to confirm it. The CDR3 sequence is 15 residues long. Germline V gene sequence: CDR1 WSHSY, CDR2 SAAADI. The CDR3 sequence is CASSLAGGNPDTQYF.

This sequence joins TRBV20-1 and TRBJ1-2; TCRdb outputs TRBD1, but without DNA this stays unchecked. Germline loops: CDR1 DFQATT, CDR2 SNEGSKA (reference sequence). The CDR3 spans 18 residues. CDR3 sequence reads: CSARDPGWGRGSNYGYTF.

The chain recombines TRBV7-2 with TRBJ2-7; the D call of TRBD2 rests on TCRdb alone, since no DNA is present to check it. The CDR3 has 15 residues. In germline, CDR1 is SGHTA, CDR2 FQGNSA. CDR3 protein: CASSLTGTLTYEQYF.

The chain combines TRBV3-1 with TRBJ2-3. The CDR3 is made up of 16 amino acids. CDR1 is LGHDT and CDR2 is YNNKEL in the germline V gene (reference sequence). CDR3 region: CASSHPTRERTDTQYF.

The V call is TRBV12-3 or TRBV12-4, the J call TRBJ2-1; TCRdb picks TRBD2, but there is no DNA to check that call. The CDR3 runs to 15 residues. CDR3 region: CASTVRTSGANEQFF.

The chain links TRBV11-1 to TRBJ1-1; the D gene TCRdb calls, TRBD1, cannot be checked with no DNA. The germline gives CDR1 SGHAT, CDR2 FQDESV (reference sequence). The CDR3 has 17 residues. CDR3: CASSPRDRPRGNTEAFF.

Here the CDR3 reads CASTGAHNEQFF. The chain combines TRBV5-1 with TRBJ2-1; the TCRdb D gene call, TRBD1, has no DNA to confirm it. CDR1 SGHRS and CDR2 YFSETQ come from the germline V gene. This CDR3 contains 12 residues.

This chain uses TRBV6-2 or TRBV6-3 with TRBJ1-5. The CDR3 is made up of 15 amino acids. Per the germline V gene, CDR1 is MNHEY and CDR2 is SVGEGT. The CDR3 sequence is CASSYTASRNQPQHF.

V usage is TRBV10-3 and J usage is TRBJ2-2. CDR3 length: 17 residues. The germline CDR1 and CDR2 sequences are ENHRY and SYGVKD. CDR3: CAISESTAFANTGELFF.